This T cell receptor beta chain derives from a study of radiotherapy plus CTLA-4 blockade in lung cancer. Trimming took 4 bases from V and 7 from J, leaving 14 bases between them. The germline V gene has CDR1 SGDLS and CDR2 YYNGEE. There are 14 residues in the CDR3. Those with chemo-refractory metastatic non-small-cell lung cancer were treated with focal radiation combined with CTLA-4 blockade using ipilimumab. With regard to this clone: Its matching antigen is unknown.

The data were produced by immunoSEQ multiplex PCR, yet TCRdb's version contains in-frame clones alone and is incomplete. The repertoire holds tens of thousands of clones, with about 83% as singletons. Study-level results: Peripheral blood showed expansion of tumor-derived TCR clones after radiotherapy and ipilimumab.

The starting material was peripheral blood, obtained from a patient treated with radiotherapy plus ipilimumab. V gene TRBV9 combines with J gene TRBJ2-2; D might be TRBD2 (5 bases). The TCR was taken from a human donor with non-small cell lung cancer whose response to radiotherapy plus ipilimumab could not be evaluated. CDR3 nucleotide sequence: TGTGCCAGCAGCTCCCCTGAGGAGGTCGGGGAGCTGTTTTTT. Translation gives CASSSPEEVGELFF.